The subject of this entry is one T cell receptor (beta chain). Its antigen remains unknown. The CDR3 has 13 residues. After removal of 4 bases from V and 5 bases from J, the junction contained 3 bases not matched to a gene. Looked up from germline, CDR1 is SGHTA and CDR2 is FQGNSA. This record comes from a study of T cell responses to AZD1222 COVID-19 vaccine. Findings and limits, study-wide: An increase in Spike-specific TCR breadth and depth was observed after two AZD1222 doses. CD4 TCRs linked to vaccination spanned spike, dominating at 160-218 and 743-854. AZD1222 recipients seropositive at baseline numbered only 5 or 6. The donor cohort was predominantly white British with a female majority, and clonal diversity may have been underestimated.

TCRdb's table, derived via immunoSEQ multiplex PCR, lists solely in-frame clones and lacks some. The sample has about 150,000 clones, around 87% seen once. The TCR comes from an adult who received the AZD1222 COVID-19 vaccine. The sample here was peripheral blood, taken 28 days after the second AZD1222 dose. The rearrangement joins TRBV7-2 to TRBJ1-2, with TRBD1 matching 8 bases. The CDR3 region is CASSSGGFYGYTF. CDR3 in DNA: TGTGCCAGCAGCTCAGGGGGCTTTTATGGCTACACCTTC.